One sample yielded the 27 T cell receptor beta chains listed below, sequenced in a study of blood T cell repertoires in COVID-19. Here immunoSEQ multiplex PCR was the method, and the copy in TCRdb shows in-frame clones only, minus some. The top ten clones hold under 7% of a sample with 250,000 or so clones, approximately 84% of them seen once. Material: PBMCs or T cells enriched from blood (not recorded which). Receptors were obtained from a woman aged 45 to 65 who had been exposed to COVID-19.

V and J are TRBV24-1 and TRBJ1-2; 8 bases match TRBD1. The germline V gene encodes CDR1 KGHDR and CDR2 SFDVKD. V dropped 7 bases and J dropped 5; count of bases not matched to a gene: 5. This CDR3 spans 13 amino acids. CDR3 in DNA: TGTGCCACCAGCCTCGGGACAGGATATGGCTACACCTTC. Its protein is CATSLGTGYGYTF.

The gene calls are TRBV25-1 and TRBJ1-2; D unclear. The CDR3 is made up of 16 amino acids. V lost 4 bases, J lost 0 bases, and 15 bases lay in between. CDR1 is MGHDK, CDR2 SYGVNS, per germline. CDR3 protein: CASSGEISSANYGYTF. The CDR3 region has the DNA TGTGCCAGCAGTGGGGAGATTTCATCGGCTAACTATGGCTACACCTTC.

This chain joins TRBV5-5 and TRBJ1-2; tentative D call: TRBD1 (5 bases). The CDR3 has 15 amino acids. The V and J ends lost 0 bases and 4 bases respectively, with 13 bases between them. Germline V lookup: CDR1 SGHKS, CDR2 YYEKEE (reference sequence). The CDR3 loop is CASSLGGLTPYGYTF. CDR3 coding DNA: TGTGCCAGCAGCTTGGGGGGACTAACTCCCTATGGCTACACCTTC.

The chain joins TRBV10-2 to TRBJ2-5, with 13 nucleotides matching TRBD2. CDR3 size: 18 residues. The V segment lost 3 bases and the J segment 3 bases; nucleotides outside the gene matches: 10. The germline gives CDR1 WSHSY, CDR2 SAAADI. CDR3: CASSELGLAGTRKETQYF. The CDR3 coding sequence is TGCGCCAGCAGTGAACTGGGACTAGCGGGGACAAGAAAAGAGACCCAGTACTTC.

The J gene is TRBJ1-4, the V gene TRBV29-1; D is ambiguous. This CDR3 has 11 amino acids. The germline V gene has CDR1 SQVTM and CDR2 ANQGSEA. Trimming stripped 3 bases from V and 10 bases from J, with 9 bases between. The CDR3 coding sequence is TGCAGCGTTGAGCTGCCGGGAAAACTGTTTTTT. Translation gives CSVELPGKLFF.

This chain connects TRBV5-1 to TRBJ1-2; 10 nucleotides agree with TRBD1. The V and J ends lost 5 bases and 7 bases, in that order; junction bases with no gene match: 5. Germline CDR1 is SGHRS and CDR2 is YFSETQ. CDR3 length: 13 amino acids. CDR3 in DNA: TGCGCCAGCAGTCGACAGGGGGCGGGTGGCTACACCTTC. Protein sequence: CASSRQGAGGYTF.

This clone was observed a few times. The chain has TRBV21-1 and TRBJ2-7; the table gives TRBD2 as D, unverified against the DNA. TRBV21-1 is termed a pseudogene. The CDR3 has 17 amino acids. CDR3 amino acids: CASSKLGGAYQGYEQYF. The CDR3 DNA follows: TGTGCCAGCAGCAAATTAGGGGGGGCCTACCAGGGGTACGAGCAGTACTTC.

This clone was detected only a few times. V usage is TRBV18 and J usage is TRBJ1-1; 8 bases are a match to TRBD1. The V segment lost 4 bases and the J segment 3 bases; nucleotides outside the gene matches: 4. Per the germline V gene, CDR1 is KGHSH and CDR2 is LQKENI. CDR3 length: 14 residues. For the CDR3, the DNA is TGTGCCAGCTCACTGGACAGGGCGGACACTGAAGCTTTCTTT. Translation: CASSLDRADTEAFF.

This chain joins TRBV9 and TRBJ1-1, with a weak D call TRBD1 (5 bases). V was cut by 3 bases and J by 0 bases, with 15 bases left in between. CDR1 is SGDLS and CDR2 is YYNGEE in the germline V gene. The CDR3 totals 16 residues. The CDR3 spells CASSGGDFPMNTEAFF. Written as DNA, the CDR3 is TGTGCCAGCAGCGGGGGCGACTTTCCTATGAACACTGAAGCTTTCTTT.

The CDR3 is CASSRYYMEETQYF. The CDR3 region has the DNA TGTGCCAGCAGCCGCTACTACATGGAAGAGACCCAGTACTTC. The chain joins TRBV7-2 to TRBJ2-5; D not certain. Germline CDR1 and CDR2: SGHTA and FQGNSA. The CDR3 loop spans 14 amino acids. Trimming left V 5 bases short and J 3 bases short, with 13 bases between.

This clone was seen only a few times. V is TRBV19 and J is TRBJ2-7; the match to TRBD1 covers 8 bases. The trim removed 0 bases at V and 2 bases at J, leaving 0 bases unmatched. This CDR3 comprises 14 residues. Per the germline V gene, CDR1 is LNHDA and CDR2 is SQIVND (reference sequence). The CDR3 DNA is TGTGCCAGTAGTATAGACAGGGGGCCCTACGAGCAGTACTTC. Residues: CASSIDRGPYEQYF. Looking up the rest from reference TRBV19 and TRBJ2-7 gives the full variable domain: DGGITQSPKYLFRKEGQNVTLSCEQNLNHDAMYWYRQDPGQGLRLIYYSQIVNDFQKGDIAEGYSVSREKKESFPLTVTSAQKNPTAFYLCASSIDRGPYEQYFGPGTRLTVT.

The rearrangement links TRBV7-9 to TRBJ2-4; the D gene is possibly TRBD1 (7 bases). Trimming removed 2 bases at V and 0 bases at J, with 14 bases between. The CDR3 runs to 17 residues. The germline V gene has CDR1 SEHNR and CDR2 FQNEAQ (reference sequence). DNA of the CDR3: TGTGCCAGCAGCTTATTAACAGGGGAGGTAGCCAAAAACATTCAGTACTTC. Translated: CASSLLTGEVAKNIQYF. The full variable domain, with the rest looked up from reference TRBV7-9 and TRBJ2-4, is DTGVSQNPRHKITKRGQNVTFRCDPISEHNRLYWYRQTLGQGPEFLTYFQNEAQLEKSRLLSDRFSAERPKGSFSTLEIQRTEQGDSAMYLCASSLLTGEVAKNIQYFGAGTRLSVL.

The V call is TRBV3-1 (or the pseudogene TRBV3-2), the J call TRBJ1-3; D is unresolved. The CDR3 sequence is 13 residues long. Deletions cut 0 bases from V and 4 bases from J, with 4 bases between. The germline V gene has CDR1 LGHDT and CDR2 YNNKEL (reference sequence). CDR3 in DNA: TGTGCCAGCAGCCAAGATAGAGGAAACACCATATATTTT. Its translation: CASSQDRGNTIYF.

This rearrangement joins TRBV3-1 (or the pseudogene TRBV3-2) to TRBJ2-5, with D uncertain. V was clipped by 2 bases and J by 4 bases, with 5 bases between them. The germline CDR1 and CDR2 sequences are LGHDT and YNNKEL (reference sequence). The CDR3 has 12 amino acids. The CDR3 region is CASSQPLETQYF. The CDR3 coding sequence is TGTGCCAGCAGCCAACCCTTAGAGACCCAGTACTTC.

V usage is TRBV3-1 (or the pseudogene TRBV3-2) and J usage is TRBJ1-1; 8 positions match TRBD1. The V gene's germline CDR1 is LGHDT and CDR2 YNNKEL (reference sequence). V was clipped by 4 bases and J by 7 bases; unmatched bases: 14. This CDR3 region has 16 residues. In DNA, the CDR3 is TGTGCCAGCAGCCGCAGATCCGGGACAGGCCCACTTGAAGCTTTCTTT. Its protein product is CASSRRSGTGPLEAFF.

The sample holds one count of this clone. The genes are TRBV18 and TRBJ1-3, with a weak D call TRBD1 (6 bases). The CDR3 contains 15 residues. The V end was cut by 5 bases, the J end by 1 base, with 12 bases between. Germline assignment: CDR1 KGHSH and CDR2 LQKENI. In DNA form, the CDR3 reads TGTGCCAGCTCAACCTCCACAGGGTCTGGAAACACCATATATTTT. As protein: CASSTSTGSGNTIYF. The variable domain in full, completed from reference TRBV18 and TRBJ1-3, reads NAGVMQNPRHLVRRRGQEARLRCSPMKGHSHVYWYRQLPEEGLKFMVYLQKENIIDESGMPKERFSAEFPKEGPSILRIQQVVRGDSAAYFCASSTSTGSGNTIYFGEGSWLTVV.

J is TRBJ1-6 and V is TRBV6-5, with D possibly TRBD1 on 6 matching bases. Germline lookup yields CDR1 MNHEY and CDR2 SVGAGI. The germline V and J ends were trimmed by 8 bases and 9 bases, with 14 bases remaining between them. CDR3 size: 13 residues. The CDR3 sequence: CASHRAAGSPLHF. CDR3 sequence (DNA): TGTGCCAGCCACAGGGCGGCTGGTTCACCCCTCCACTTT.

This chain joins TRBV30 and TRBJ1-1, with D tentatively TRBD1 (5 bases). This CDR3 is built from 16 residues. V was clipped by 1 base and J by 1 base, with 16 bases between them. Germline assignment: CDR1 GTSNPN and CDR2 SVGIG (reference sequence). The chain's CDR3 is CAWSGGTAGRNTEAFF. The CDR3 region has the DNA TGTGCCTGGAGTGGCGGGACGGCCGGGAGGAACACTGAAGCTTTCTTT. The variable domain in full, completed from reference TRBV30 and TRBJ1-1, reads SQTIHQWPATLVQPVGSPLSLECTVEGTSNPNLYWYRQAAGRGLQLLFYSVGIGQISSEVPQNLSASRPQDRQFILSSKKLLLSDSGFYLCAWSGGTAGRNTEAFFGQGTRLTVV.

The chain joins TRBV6-6 to TRBJ1-6, with TRBD1 matching over 8 bases. Germline V gene lookup returns CDR1 MNHNY and CDR2 SVGAGI (reference sequence). The junction had 9 bases not matched to a gene; V was cut back by 6 bases and J by 5 bases. The CDR3 has 16 residues. CDR3 nucleotides: TGTGCCAGCAGAAGTTTGACAGGGGCTCATAATTCACCCCTCCACTTT. Protein: CASRSLTGAHNSPLHF.

The chain combines TRBV29-1 with TRBJ2-6, with 7 bases aligning to TRBD1. Per germline, CDR1 SQVTM and CDR2 ANQGSEA. The CDR3 contains 16 residues. The V gene end was trimmed by 6 bases and the J gene end by 1 base; junction bases not matched to a gene: 9. The CDR3 region is CSVIRDSPSGANVLTF. CDR3 coding DNA: TGCAGCGTGATCCGGGACAGCCCTTCTGGGGCCAACGTCCTGACTTTC.

The V gene is TRBV27, the J gene TRBJ2-5, with a possible D match to TRBD2 (6 bases). Trimming removed 10 bases at V and 13 bases at J, with 28 bases between. The CDR3 is 14 residues long. The germline CDR1 and CDR2 sequences are MNHEY and SMNVEV (reference sequence). CDR3 nucleotides: TGTGCCAAGTCGGGACTTAGCCCGCCAGTACGCGGGTACTTC. It encodes CAKSGLSPPVRGYF.

The genes are TRBV15 and TRBJ1-2, with TRBD1 identical over 9 bases. The ends lost 0 bases at V and 4 bases at J; junction bases unmatched: 21. This CDR3 region has 21 residues. The germline gives CDR1 LNHNV, CDR2 YYDKDF (reference sequence). The CDR3 DNA is TGTGCCACCAGCAGAGATCGACGCCCGAATTTTGGGACAGGGAAAATCTATGGCTACACCTTC. Its protein product is CATSRDRRPNFGTGKIYGYTF.

V gene TRBV4-3 combines with J gene TRBJ1-4; 8 positions match TRBD1. V gave up 1 base and J gave up 9 bases; unmatched junction bases: 10. Germline lookup yields CDR1 LGHNA and CDR2 YSLEER. The CDR3 sequence is 16 residues long. The CDR3 DNA sequence: TGCGCCAGCAGCCAAGCCACGACAGGGGCTTATCAAAAACTGTTTTTT. This sequence encodes CASSQATTGAYQKLFF.

This chain connects TRBV11-2 to TRBJ2-7; D is perhaps TRBD1 (6 bases). Per the germline V gene, CDR1 is SGHAT and CDR2 is FQNNGV. V shed 0 bases and J shed 3 bases, with 12 bases lying between them. This CDR3 region has 15 residues. CDR3 bases: TGTGCCAGCAGCTTAGATAGGGGGAATCTCTACGAGCAGTACTTC. Translated: CASSLDRGNLYEQYF.

The chain is built from TRBV12-3 or TRBV12-4 and TRBJ2-5; 12 bases are a match to TRBD2. V was clipped by 6 bases and J by 6 bases; unmatched bases: 2. The CDR3 consists of 13 residues. The CDR3, as DNA: TGTGCCAGCAGCACTAGCGGGGGGCAGACCCAGTACTTC. Translating it yields CASSTSGGQTQYF.

The chain links TRBV7-9 to TRBJ2-7, with D possibly TRBD1 on 5 matching bases. Germline-derived CDR1 and CDR2 are SEHNR and FQNEAQ (reference sequence). There are 15 residues in the CDR3. V lost 1 base to trimming and J lost 7 bases, with 17 bases between them. DNA for the CDR3: TGTGCCAGCAGCTTAGGGGTTCAGGGCCGCTCGGAGCAGTACTTC. As protein: CASSLGVQGRSEQYF.

The J gene is TRBJ1-5, the V gene TRBV24-1; tentative D call: TRBD1 (5 bases). CDR1 is KGHDR and CDR2 is SFDVKD in the germline V gene. V was pared by 9 bases and J by 4 bases, with 18 bases between. This CDR3 region has 15 residues. The CDR3, as DNA: TGTGCCACCCCCCCTTTCGCACGGACAAATCAGCCCCAGCATTTT. Its protein product is CATPPFARTNQPQHF.